This TCR beta chain was retrieved from a study of Graves' ophthalmopathy and Graves' hyperthyroidism (dated by TCRdb to between 2017 and 2018). In terms of the full investigation: Peripheral blood was collected at initial diagnosis, prior to any treatment. In five or six hyperthyroidism patients, T-cell repertoires of thyroid tissue and blood were compared. In total, 135 blood samples were TCR-sequenced: 43 ophthalmopathy, some 75 hyperthyroidism and some 17 hyperthyroidism-to-ophthalmopathy patients. After sampling, hyperthyroidism patients received methimazole starting at 30 mg daily, and ophthalmopathy patients received high-dose intravenous methylprednisolone. To explore V-J signatures distinguishing ophthalmopathy from hyperthyroidism, a discovery set of around 97 patients (fewer than 45 ophthalmopathy, 55 to 60 stable hyperthyroidism) was enrolled. TCR beta repertoire signatures were used to distinguish Graves' ophthalmopathy from Graves' hyperthyroidism and to predict progression to ophthalmopathy. The independent validation cohort included about 19 hyperthyroidism patients plus 17 patients who later progressed from hyperthyroidism to ophthalmopathy.

Patients with ophthalmopathy had moderately to severely active disease, with a Clinical Activity Score of 3 or more, a NOSPECS grade of 4 or more, and a disease duration of less than 3 months. Patients were excluded if they had other autoimmune diseases, uncontrolled infections, pregnancy or lactation. Clinical symptoms, serum thyroxine, TRAb, thyroid ultrasound and orbital computed tomography formed the basis of the diagnosis. Ficoll-Paque density gradient centrifugation was used to isolate PBMCs from 10 ml of fresh peripheral blood. Total RNA was extracted with Trizol reagent and quality-checked on an Agilent 2100 Bioanalyzer. For repertoire sequencing, TCR beta CDR3 regions were amplified from RNA transcripts. HTBI primers and the Qiagen OneStep RT-PCR kit were used in a first-round RT-PCR, which was followed by a second-round multiplex PCR, size selection and purification. The libraries underwent paired-end sequencing with 100 bp reads on an Illumina HiSeq2000. Per the original workflow: SOAPnuke was used to process the reads, removing any read that contained adapters or uncalled bases, had a mean Phred below 15, or lacked an exact match to the constant primer or identifier. COPE v1.2.5 was used to merge the high-quality paired reads. Unique nucleotide sequences were defined as clonotypes and aligned to IMGT TRB V, D and J references using MiTCR v1.1. The analysis was limited to V-J combinations with a frequency above 0.0001, which together covered roughly 99% of the repertoires. For each V-J combination, a TCR clonal expansion and chaos score was defined as the ratio of F50 clonal expansion to chaos observed in the TCRdist matrix. Welch's t-statistics and random forest were used to reduce features to 10 to 15 V-J combinations, which were fed into a naive Bayes classifier. Thyroid-blood repertoire similarity was quantified with the Morisita-Horn index. TCRdb trimmed the raw reads at Q25, called clones with MiXCR and kept productive beta chains. Each entry merges the rows of one CDR3 protein and shows their most common DNA and genes. Here the V and J calls rest on TCRdb's processing, not on the authors' analysis. Recorded for this sample are around 660,000 distinct CDR3 sequences; about two fifths of them occurred a single time. The top ten constitute more than 2.5% of the sample.

Including the terminal cysteine and phenylalanine, the CDR3 comprises 13 residues. The read is trimmed to its CDR3 DNA, 39 bases read in frame from base 1. V is reduced by 2 bases and J by 5 bases, leaving a spacing of 10 bases between them. Looking up the germline V gene (reference sequence) yields CDR1 DFQATT and CDR2 SNEGSKA. There are a few counts of this clonotype. Its recognized antigen is unknown. Qualities for individual bases were not recorded, and no much larger clone is one base off. Overall study results and their limits: In validation, the model predicted ophthalmopathy progression with less than 71% sensitivity and 72.22% specificity; fewer than 15 predicted patients were CT-confirmed with GO in a median of approximately 6.5 months. The 13-signature model separated ophthalmopathy from stable hyperthyroidism with approximately 90% sensitivity and approximately 83% specificity in cross-validation, and 80%/75% in the test set. No statistical method was used to predetermine the sample size, and group allocation was not hidden from the investigators. Most expanded thyroid clonotypes with a frequency above 0.001 also appeared in blood, which suggests that blood repertoires may reflect the immune response in the thyroid.

The sequence came from an adult man with Graves' ophthalmopathy. Sample: peripheral blood. In this chain, TRBV20-1 is recombined with TRBJ1-5; no D gene is confidently identified. CDR3 protein: CSARKTVDQPQHF. The bases read TGCAGTGCTAGAAAAACAGTAGATCAGCCCCAGCATTTT.